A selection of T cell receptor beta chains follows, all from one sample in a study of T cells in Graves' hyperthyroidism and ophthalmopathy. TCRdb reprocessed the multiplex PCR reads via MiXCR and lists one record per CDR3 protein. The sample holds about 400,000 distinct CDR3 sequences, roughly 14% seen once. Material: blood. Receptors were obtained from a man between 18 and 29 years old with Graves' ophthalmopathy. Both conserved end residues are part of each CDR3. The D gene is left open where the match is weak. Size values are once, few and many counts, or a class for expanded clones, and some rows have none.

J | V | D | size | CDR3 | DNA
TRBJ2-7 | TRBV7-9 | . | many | CASSGAGPLLEQYF | TGTGCCAGCAGCGGCGCGGGTCCTCTCCTTGAGCAGTACTTC
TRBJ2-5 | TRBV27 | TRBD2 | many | CASSYGGGFETQYF | TGTGCCAGCAGTTACGGCGGGGGTTTTGAGACCCAGTACTTC
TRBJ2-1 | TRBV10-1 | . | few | CASSDPSERSPHNEQFF | TGCGCCAGCAGTGACCCTTCCGAGCGGTCCCCCCACAATGAGCAGTTCTTC
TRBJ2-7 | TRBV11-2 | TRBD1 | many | CASSLARQGKYEQYF | TGTGCCAGCAGCTTAGCGAGACAGGGTAAATACGAGCAGTACTTC
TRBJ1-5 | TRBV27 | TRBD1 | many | CASSDRGVSNQPQHF | TGTGCCAGCAGTGACAGGGGGGTTAGCAATCAGCCCCAGCATTTT
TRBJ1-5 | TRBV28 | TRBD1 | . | CASRPGGAWGNQPQHF | TGTGCCAGCAGGCCAGGGGGCGCCTGGGGCAATCAGCCCCAGCATTTT
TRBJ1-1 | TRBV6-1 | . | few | CASSENENTEAFF | TGTGCCAGCAGTGAAAATGAGAACACTGAAGCTTTCTTT
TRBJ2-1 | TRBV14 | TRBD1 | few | CASSQYYRGSASEQFF | TGTGCCAGCAGCCAATACTACAGGGGATCGGCTAGTGAGCAGTTCTTC
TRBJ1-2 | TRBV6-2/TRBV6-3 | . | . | CASSKGGIYGYTF | TGTGCCAGCAGTAAGGGGGGCATCTATGGCTACACCTTC
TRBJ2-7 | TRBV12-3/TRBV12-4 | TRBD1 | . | CASRRDRGGQYF | TGTGCCAGCAGAAGGGACAGGGGTGGGCAGTACTTC
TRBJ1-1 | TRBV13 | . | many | CASATHDGGTEAFF | TGTGCCAGCGCCACTCACGACGGGGGGACTGAAGCTTTCTTT
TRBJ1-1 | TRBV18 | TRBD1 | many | CASSPGTGAEAFF | TGTGCCAGCTCTCCGGGCACAGGGGCTGAAGCTTTCTTT
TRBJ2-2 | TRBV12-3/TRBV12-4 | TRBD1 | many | CASTQLTGGTGELFF | TGTGCCAGCACCCAGCTGACAGGGGGCACCGGGGAGCTGTTTTTT
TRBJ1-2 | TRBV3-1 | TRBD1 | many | CASSPRDRDGGYTF | TGTGCCAGCAGCCCCCGGGACAGGGATGGCGGCTACACCTTC
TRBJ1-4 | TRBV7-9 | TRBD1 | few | CASSSQQGPLNEKLFF | TGTGCCAGCAGCTCCCAACAGGGGCCACTTAATGAAAAACTGTTTTTT
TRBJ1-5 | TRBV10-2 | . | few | CASSEGQFQPQHF | TGCGCCAGCAGTGAGGGACAATTTCAGCCCCAGCATTTT